The clone carrying this TCR beta chain occurred many times. After removal of 5 bases from V and 11 bases from J, the junction contained 7 bases not matched to a gene. The CDR3 length is 12 residues. CDR1 SGHTA and CDR2 FQGTGA come from the germline V gene. TCRdb analysed the 5' RACE reads with MiXCR anew, one entry per CDR3 protein. Of some 64,000 distinct CDR3 sequences listed, under 25% are singletons. The V gene is TRBV7-3, the J gene TRBJ2-3; 7 bases agree with TRBD2. Sequencing input: memory CD4+ T cells sorted from a lymph node. Documented subset: memory CD4+ T cells, CD4+CD45RO+CD25-. The receptor was isolated from a female donor with breast cancer. CDR3 residues: CASSPDGGMQYF. The CDR3 nucleotides read TGTGCCAGCAGCCCGGACGGGGGGATGCAGTATTTT.